Included here is one T cell receptor beta chain sequence, with context. This CDR3 spans 16 amino acids. CDR1 is SGHVS and CDR2 is FQNEAQ in the germline V gene. V lost 3 bases to trimming and J lost 1 base, with 14 bases between them. Data came from immunoSEQ multiplex PCR; TCRdb stores just in-frame clones and leaves some out. The profile covers fewer than 85,000 clones, with roughly 85% appearing a single time and under 0.55% taken by the ten largest. The data are from a study of OX40 agonist ivuxolimab in advanced cancers. About the study: Cancers in dose escalation were hepatocellular, melanoma, renal cell and head and neck. Subjects had a mean age of about 65 years, with a range of 23 to 79; about 83% were male.

This rearrangement joins TRBV7-8 to TRBJ2-3; D possibly corresponds to TRBD2 (6 bases). Material: CD4+ or CD8+ T cells sorted from blood, obtained in a trial of the OX40 agonist ivuxolimab. This sequence was found in an adult with an advanced solid tumor such as melanoma, head and neck, liver or kidney cancer. The CDR3 coding sequence is TGTGCCAGCAGCTTTCTCGGGGGAGACCGCACAGATACGCAGTATTTT. Its translation: CASSFLGGDRTDTQYF.